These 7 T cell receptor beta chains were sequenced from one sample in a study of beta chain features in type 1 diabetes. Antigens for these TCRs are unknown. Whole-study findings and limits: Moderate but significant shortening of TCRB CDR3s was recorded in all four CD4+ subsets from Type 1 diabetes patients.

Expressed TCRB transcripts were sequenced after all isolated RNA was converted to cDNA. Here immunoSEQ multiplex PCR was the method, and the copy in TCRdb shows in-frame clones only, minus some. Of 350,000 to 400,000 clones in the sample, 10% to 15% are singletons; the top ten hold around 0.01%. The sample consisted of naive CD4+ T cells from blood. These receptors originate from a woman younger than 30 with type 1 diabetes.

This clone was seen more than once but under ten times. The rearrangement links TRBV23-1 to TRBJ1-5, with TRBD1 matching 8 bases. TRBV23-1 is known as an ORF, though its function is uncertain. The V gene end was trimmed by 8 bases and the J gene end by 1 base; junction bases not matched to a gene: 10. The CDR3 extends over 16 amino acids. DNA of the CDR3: TGCGCCAGCCGACGACACAGGGGGAGAAGCAATCAGCCCCAGCATTTT. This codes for CASRRHRGRSNQPQHF.

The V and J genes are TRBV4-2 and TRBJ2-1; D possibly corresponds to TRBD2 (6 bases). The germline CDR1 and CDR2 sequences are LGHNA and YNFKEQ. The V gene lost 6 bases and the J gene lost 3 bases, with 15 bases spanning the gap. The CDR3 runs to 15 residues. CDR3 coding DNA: TGTGCCAGCAGGCCTTGGGTAGCGGACTACAATGAGCAGTTCTTC. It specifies CASRPWVADYNEQFF.

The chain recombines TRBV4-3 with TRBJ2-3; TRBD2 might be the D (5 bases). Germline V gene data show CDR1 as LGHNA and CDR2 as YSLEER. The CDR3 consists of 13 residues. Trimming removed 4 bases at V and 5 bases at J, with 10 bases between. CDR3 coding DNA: TGCGCCAGCAGCCCCCTAACTAGAGATACGCAGTATTTT. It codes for CASSPLTRDTQYF.

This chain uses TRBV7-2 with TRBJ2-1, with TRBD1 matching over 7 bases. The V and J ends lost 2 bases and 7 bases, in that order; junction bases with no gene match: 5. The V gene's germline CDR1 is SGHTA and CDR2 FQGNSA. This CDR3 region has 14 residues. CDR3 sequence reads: CASSLHTGVNEQFF. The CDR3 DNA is TGTGCCAGCAGCTTACACACAGGGGTGAATGAGCAGTTCTTC.

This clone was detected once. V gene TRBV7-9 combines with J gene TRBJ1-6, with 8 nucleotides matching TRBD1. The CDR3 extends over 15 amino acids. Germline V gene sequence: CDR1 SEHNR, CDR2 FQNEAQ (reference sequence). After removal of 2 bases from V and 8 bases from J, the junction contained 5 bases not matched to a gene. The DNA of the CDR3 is TGTGCCAGCAGCTTACATGGACAGGGTTATTCACCCCTCCACTTT. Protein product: CASSLHGQGYSPLHF.

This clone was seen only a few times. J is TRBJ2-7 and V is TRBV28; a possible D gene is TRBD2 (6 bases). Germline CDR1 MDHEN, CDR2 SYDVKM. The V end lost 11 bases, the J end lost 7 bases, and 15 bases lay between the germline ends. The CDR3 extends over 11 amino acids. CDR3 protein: CAARGLGEQYF. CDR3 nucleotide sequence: TGTGCCGCGCGGGGTCTAGGGGAGCAGTACTTC.

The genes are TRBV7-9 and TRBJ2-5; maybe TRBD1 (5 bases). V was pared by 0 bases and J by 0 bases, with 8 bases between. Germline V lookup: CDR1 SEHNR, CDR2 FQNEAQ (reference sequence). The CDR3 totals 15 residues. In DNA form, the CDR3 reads TGTGCCAGCAGCTTAGCCCCGACAGACCAAGAGACCCAGTACTTC. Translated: CASSLAPTDQETQYF.